This entry describes one TCR beta chain. Its antigen is currently unknown. Profiling relied on immunoSEQ multiplex PCR, and the TCRdb table lists in-frame clones only, not all of them. The data contain approximately 150,000 clones, roughly 92% of them singletons. These data belong to a study of T cell responses to AZD1222 COVID-19 vaccine. Findings of the study overall: At baseline, seropositivity was found in only a handful of AZD1222 recipients. Donors were largely white British and mainly female; clonal diversity was possibly underestimated.

This CDR3 has 12 residues. The sequence came from an adult in good health. The chain has TRBV21-1 and TRBJ1-1. TRBV21-1 is recorded as a pseudogene. Specimen: peripheral blood, collected on day 0 of AZD1222 vaccination. The CDR3 sequence is CASSNRAAEAFF. The CDR3 DNA sequence: TGTGCCAGCAGCAATAGGGCAGCAGAAGCTTTCTTT.